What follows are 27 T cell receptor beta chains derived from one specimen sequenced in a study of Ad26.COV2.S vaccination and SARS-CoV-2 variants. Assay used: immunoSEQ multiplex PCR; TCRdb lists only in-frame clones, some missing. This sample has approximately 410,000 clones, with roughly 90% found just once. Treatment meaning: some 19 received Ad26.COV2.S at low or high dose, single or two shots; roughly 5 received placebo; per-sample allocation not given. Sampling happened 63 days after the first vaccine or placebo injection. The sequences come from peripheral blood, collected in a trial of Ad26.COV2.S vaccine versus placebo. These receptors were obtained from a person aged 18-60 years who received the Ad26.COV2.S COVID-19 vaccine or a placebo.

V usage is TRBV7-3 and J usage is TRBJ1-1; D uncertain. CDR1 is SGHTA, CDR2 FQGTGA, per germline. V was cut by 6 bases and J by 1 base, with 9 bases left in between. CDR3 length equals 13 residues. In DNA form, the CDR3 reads TGTGCCAGCAGTCACAAAGGGAACACTGAAGCTTTCTTT. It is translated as CASSHKGNTEAFF.

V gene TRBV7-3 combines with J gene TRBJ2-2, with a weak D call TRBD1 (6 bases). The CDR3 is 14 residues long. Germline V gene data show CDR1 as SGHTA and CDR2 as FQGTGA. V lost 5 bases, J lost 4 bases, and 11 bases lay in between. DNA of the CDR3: TGTGCCAGCAGCCAGGGGCTGGGCACCGGGGAGCTGTTTTTT. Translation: CASSQGLGTGELFF.

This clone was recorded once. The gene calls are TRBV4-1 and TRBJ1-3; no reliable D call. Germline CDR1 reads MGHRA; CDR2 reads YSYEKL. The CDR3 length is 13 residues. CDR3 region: CGFSRAFGNTIYF. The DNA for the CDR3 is TGCGGCTTCTCTCGGGCCTTTGGAAACACCATATATTTT.

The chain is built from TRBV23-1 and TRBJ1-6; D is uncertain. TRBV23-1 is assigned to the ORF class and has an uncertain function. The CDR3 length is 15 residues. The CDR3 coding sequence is TGCCCCAAGGTTGCTGGCGGCGGCAATAATTCACCCCTCCACTTT. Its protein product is CPKVAGGGNNSPLHF.

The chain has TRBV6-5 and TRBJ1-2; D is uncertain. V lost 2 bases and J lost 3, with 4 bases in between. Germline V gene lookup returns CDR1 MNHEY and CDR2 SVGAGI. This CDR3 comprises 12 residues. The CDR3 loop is CASSYGDYGYTF. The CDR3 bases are TGTGCCAGCAGTTACGGAGACTATGGCTACACCTTC.

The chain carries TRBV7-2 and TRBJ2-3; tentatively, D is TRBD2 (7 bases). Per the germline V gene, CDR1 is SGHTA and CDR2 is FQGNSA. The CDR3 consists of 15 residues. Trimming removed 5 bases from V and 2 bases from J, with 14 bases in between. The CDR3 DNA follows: TGTGCCAGCAGCCCACAGGGAGGGGACACAGATACGCAGTATTTT. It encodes CASSPQGGDTDTQYF.

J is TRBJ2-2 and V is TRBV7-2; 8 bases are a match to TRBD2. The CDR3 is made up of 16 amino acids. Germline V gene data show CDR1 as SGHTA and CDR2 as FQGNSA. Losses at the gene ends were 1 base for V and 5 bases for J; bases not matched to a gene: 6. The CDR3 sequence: CASSLVGTSVTGELFF. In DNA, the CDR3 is TGTGCCAGCAGCTTAGTTGGGACTAGTGTTACCGGGGAGCTGTTTTTT.

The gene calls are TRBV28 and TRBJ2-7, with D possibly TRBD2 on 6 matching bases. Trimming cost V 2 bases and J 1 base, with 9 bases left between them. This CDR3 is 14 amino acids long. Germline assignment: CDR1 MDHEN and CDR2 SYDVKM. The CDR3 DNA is TGTGCCAGCAGTTTAGTGGGGAGGTCCTACGAGCAGTACTTC. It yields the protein CASSLVGRSYEQYF.

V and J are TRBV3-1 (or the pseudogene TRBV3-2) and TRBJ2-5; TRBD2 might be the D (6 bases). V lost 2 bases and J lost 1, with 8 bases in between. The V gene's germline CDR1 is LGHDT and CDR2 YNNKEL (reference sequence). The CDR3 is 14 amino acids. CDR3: CASSQLALQETQYF. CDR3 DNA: TGTGCCAGCAGCCAACTAGCGCTCCAAGAGACCCAGTACTTC.

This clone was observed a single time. CDR3 nucleotide sequence: TGTGCCAGCAGCTTAAAGGCGGGGTGGGGGACATTCCAGAACTATGGCTACACCTTC. Amino acids: CASSLKAGWGTFQNYGYTF. The rearrangement links TRBV7-8 to TRBJ1-2; maybe TRBD1 (6 bases). The CDR3 is 19 residues long. Germline V gene data show CDR1 as SGHVS and CDR2 as FQNEAQ. With 2 bases removed from V and 2 bases from J, the gap between germline ends came to 24 bases.

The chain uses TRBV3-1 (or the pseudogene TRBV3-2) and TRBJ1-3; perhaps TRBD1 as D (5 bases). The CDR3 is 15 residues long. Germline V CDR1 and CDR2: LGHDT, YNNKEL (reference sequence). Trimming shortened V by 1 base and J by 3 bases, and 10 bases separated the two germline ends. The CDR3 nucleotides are TGTGCCAGCAGCCAAGTGGGGGGATTTGGAAACACCATATATTTT. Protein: CASSQVGGFGNTIYF.

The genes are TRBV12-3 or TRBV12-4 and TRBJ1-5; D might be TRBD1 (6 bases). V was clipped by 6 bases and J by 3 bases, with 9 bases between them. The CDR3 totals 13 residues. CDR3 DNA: TGTGCCAGCAGAAGGGGGGTCAATCAGCCCCAGCATTTT. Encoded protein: CASRRGVNQPQHF.

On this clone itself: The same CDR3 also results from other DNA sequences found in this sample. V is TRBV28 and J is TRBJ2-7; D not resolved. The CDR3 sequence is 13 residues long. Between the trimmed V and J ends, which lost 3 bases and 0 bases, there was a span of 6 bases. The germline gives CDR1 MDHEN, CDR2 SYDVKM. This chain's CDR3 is CASSLLSSYEQYF. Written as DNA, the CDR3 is TGTGCCAGCAGTTTGTTGAGCTCCTACGAGCAGTACTTC.

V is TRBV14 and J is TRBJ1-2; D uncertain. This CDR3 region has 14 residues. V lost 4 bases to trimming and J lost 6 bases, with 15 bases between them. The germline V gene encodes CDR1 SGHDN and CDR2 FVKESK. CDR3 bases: TGTGCCAGCAGCCGAATGCCCTCCCATCATGGCTACACCTTC. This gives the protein CASSRMPSHHGYTF. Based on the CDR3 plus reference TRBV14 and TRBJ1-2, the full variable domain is EAGVTQFPSHSVIEKGQTVTLRCDPISGHDNLYWYRRVMGKEIKFLLHFVKESKQDESGMPNNRFLAERTGGTYSTLKVQPAELEDSGVYFCASSRMPSHHGYTFGSGTRLTVV.

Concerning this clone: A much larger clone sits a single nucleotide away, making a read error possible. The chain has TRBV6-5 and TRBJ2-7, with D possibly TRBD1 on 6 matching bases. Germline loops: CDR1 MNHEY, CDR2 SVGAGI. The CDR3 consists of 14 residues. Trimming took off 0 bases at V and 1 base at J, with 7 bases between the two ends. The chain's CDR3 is CASSYSDSSYEQYF. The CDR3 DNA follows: TGTGCCAGCAGTTACTCGGACAGTTCCTACGAGCAGTACTTC.

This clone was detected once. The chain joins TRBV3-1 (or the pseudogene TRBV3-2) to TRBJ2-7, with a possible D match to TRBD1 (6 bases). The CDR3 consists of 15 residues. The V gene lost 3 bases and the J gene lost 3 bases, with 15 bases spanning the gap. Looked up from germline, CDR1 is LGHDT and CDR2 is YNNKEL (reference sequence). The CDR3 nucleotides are TGTGCCAGCAGCCAGAAAGGGGGATGGGACTACGAGCAGTACTTC. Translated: CASSQKGGWDYEQYF.

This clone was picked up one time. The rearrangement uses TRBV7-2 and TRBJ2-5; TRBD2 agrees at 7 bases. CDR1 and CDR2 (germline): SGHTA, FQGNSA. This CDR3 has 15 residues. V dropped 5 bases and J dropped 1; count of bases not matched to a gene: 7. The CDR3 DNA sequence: TGTGCCAGCAGCAAAGCGGGGACCTCCCAAGAGACCCAGTACTTC. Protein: CASSKAGTSQETQYF.

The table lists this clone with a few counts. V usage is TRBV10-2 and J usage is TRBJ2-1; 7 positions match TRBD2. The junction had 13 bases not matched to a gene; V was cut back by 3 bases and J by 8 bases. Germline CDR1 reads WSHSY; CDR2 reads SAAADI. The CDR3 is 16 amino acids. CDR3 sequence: CASSDPTAGLGYEQFF. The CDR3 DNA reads TGCGCCAGCAGTGACCCTACAGCGGGGCTTGGGTATGAGCAGTTCTTC.

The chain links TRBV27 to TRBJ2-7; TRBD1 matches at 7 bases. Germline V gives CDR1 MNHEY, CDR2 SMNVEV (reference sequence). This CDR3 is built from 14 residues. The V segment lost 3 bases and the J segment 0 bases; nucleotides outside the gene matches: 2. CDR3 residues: CASSFKGASYEQYF. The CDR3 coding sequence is TGTGCCAGCAGTTTCAAGGGGGCCTCCTACGAGCAGTACTTC.

In nucleotides, the CDR3 is TGTGCCAGCTCACCTACTAGCGGGGGGGCCGATACGCAGTATTTT. Translation: CASSPTSGGADTQYF. The chain couples TRBV18 to TRBJ2-3; 13 bases map to TRBD2. V was pared by 3 bases and J by 6 bases, with 3 bases of the junction left unmatched. In germline, CDR1 is KGHSH, CDR2 LQKENI. CDR3 length: 15 amino acids.

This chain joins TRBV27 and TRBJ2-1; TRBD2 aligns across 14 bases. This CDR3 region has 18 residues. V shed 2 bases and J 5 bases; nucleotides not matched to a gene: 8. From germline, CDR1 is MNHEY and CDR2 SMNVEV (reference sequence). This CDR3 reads CASSLVRLAGGPHNEQFF. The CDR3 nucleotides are TGTGCCAGCAGTTTAGTGCGACTAGCGGGGGGGCCGCACAATGAGCAGTTCTTC.

CDR3 coding DNA: TGTGCCAGCAGCCTAGCGGGGGACGATTACGAGCAGTACTTC. It yields the protein CASSLAGDDYEQYF. V and J are TRBV3-1 (or the pseudogene TRBV3-2) and TRBJ2-7, with 9 positions matching TRBD2. Losses at the gene ends were 4 bases for V and 4 bases for J; bases not matched to a gene: 5. The CDR3 has 14 amino acids. The germline V gene has CDR1 LGHDT and CDR2 YNNKEL (reference sequence).

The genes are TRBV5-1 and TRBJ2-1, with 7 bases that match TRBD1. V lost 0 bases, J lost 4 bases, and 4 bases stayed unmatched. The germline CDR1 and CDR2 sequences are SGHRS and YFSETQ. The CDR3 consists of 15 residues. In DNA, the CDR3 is TGCGCCAGCAGCTTGGGACAGGGTCCGTACAATGAGCAGTTCTTC. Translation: CASSLGQGPYNEQFF.

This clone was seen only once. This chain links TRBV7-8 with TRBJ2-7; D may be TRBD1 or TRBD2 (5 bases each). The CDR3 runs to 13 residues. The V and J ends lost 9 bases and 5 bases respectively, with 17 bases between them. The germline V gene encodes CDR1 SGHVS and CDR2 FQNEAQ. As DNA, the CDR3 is TGTGCCAGTAAGGTACGGGGCGGCCACGAGCAGTACTTC. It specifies CASKVRGGHEQYF.

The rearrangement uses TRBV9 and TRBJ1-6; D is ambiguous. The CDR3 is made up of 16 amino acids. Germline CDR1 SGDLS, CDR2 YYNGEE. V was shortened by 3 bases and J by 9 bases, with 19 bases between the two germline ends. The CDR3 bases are TGTGCCAGCAGCGCTTACAAGGGAACAGCCAGTTCACCCCTCCACTTT. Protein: CASSAYKGTASSPLHF.

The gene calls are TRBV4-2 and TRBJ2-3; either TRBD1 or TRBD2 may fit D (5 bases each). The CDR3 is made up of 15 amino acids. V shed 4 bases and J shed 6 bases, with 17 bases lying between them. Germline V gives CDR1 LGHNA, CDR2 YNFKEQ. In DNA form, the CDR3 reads TGTGCCAGCAGCCTTACTTGGGACCAAGGGGATACGCAGTATTTT. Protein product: CASSLTWDQGDTQYF.

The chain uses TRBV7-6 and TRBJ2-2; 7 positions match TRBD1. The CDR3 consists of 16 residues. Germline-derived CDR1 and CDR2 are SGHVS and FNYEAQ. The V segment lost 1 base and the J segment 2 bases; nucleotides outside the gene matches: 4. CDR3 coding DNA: TGTGCCAGCAGCTTAGTAGGGACAGTCAACACCGGGGAGCTGTTTTTT. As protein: CASSLVGTVNTGELFF.